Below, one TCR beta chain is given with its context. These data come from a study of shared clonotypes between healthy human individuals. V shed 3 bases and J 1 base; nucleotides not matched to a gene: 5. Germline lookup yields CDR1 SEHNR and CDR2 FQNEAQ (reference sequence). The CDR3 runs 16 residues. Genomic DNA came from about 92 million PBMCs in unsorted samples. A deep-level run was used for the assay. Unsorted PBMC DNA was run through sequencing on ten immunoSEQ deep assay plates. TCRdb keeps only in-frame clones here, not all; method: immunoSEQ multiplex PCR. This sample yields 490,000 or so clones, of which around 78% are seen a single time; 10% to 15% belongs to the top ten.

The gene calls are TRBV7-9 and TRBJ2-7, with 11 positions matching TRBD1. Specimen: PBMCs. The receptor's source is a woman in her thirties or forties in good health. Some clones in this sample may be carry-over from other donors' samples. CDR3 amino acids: CASSFLGQGGSYEQYF. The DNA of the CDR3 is TGTGCCAGCAGCTTCTTGGGACAGGGGGGATCCTACGAGCAGTACTTC.